Described below is a single T cell receptor (beta chain) sequence and its context. Its cognate antigen is unknown. TCRdb's copy holds only in-frame clones and misses some; the assay was immunoSEQ multiplex PCR. The sample holds under 150,000 clones, approximately 86% seen once. With 1 base removed from V and 7 bases from J, the gap between germline ends came to 10 bases. Looked up from germline, CDR1 is SEHNR and CDR2 is FQNEAQ (reference sequence). The CDR3 loop spans 14 amino acids. The record originates from a study of cytomegalovirus exposure and HLA in healthy donors. Separate from the approximately 670-subject first cohort, the approximately 120-subject validation cohort was the one that the donors belonged to. Overall study results and limits: TCR beta chains numbering more than 150 were designated cytomegalovirus-associated. Researchers reported that a few CMV-associated chains were confirmed in vitro as CMV antigen-specific. Most TCR sequences showed up rarely, but some public TCRs showed up in many donors.

The sequencing input was PBMCs. The gene calls are TRBV7-9 and TRBJ1-4; possible D gene TRBD1, 5 bases. The receptor was derived from a man between 18 and 29 years old in good health and CMV-seropositive. The DNA for the CDR3 is TGTGCCAGCAGCTTAGTCTCCGGGGGTGAAAAACTGTTTTTT. It encodes CASSLVSGGEKLFF. The variable domain in full, with the rest retrieved from reference TRBV7-9 and TRBJ1-4, is DTGVSQNPRHKITKRGQNVTFRCDPISEHNRLYWYRQTLGQGPEFLTYFQNEAQLEKSRLLSDRFSAERPKGSFSTLEIQRTEQGDSAMYLCASSLVSGGEKLFFGSGTQLSVL.